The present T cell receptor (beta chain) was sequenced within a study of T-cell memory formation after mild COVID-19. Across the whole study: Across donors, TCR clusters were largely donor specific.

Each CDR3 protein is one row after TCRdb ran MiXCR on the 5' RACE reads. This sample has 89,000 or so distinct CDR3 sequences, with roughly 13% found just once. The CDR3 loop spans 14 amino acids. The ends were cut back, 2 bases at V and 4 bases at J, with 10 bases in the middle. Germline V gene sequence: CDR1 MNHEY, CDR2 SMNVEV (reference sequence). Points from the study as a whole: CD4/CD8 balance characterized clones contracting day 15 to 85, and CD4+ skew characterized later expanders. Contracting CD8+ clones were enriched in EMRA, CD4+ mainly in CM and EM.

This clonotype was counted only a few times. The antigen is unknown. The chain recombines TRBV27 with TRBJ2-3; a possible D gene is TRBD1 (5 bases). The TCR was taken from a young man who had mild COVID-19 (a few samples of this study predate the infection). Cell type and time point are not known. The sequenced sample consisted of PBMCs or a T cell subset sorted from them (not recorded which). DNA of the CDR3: TGTGCCAGCAGTTTAGAAGGGGCAGCAGATACGCAGTATTTT. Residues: CASSLEGAADTQYF.